Below are 23 T cell receptor beta chains sequenced from a single sample in a study of shared clonotypes between healthy human individuals. Repertoires were generated with immunoSEQ multiplex PCR, while TCRdb's copy carries only in-frame clones and drops some. This table holds a few hundred thousand clones, roughly 85% found once. Material: PBMCs. These receptors were obtained from a woman aged 40 to 49 in good health. Some clones in this sample may be carry-over from other donors' samples.

V gene TRBV6-4 combines with J gene TRBJ2-1; no definite D call. In germline, CDR1 is MRHNA, CDR2 SNTAGT. This CDR3 is 15 amino acids long. V shed 3 bases and J shed 6 bases, with 15 bases lying between them. The CDR3 reads CASSEELSFGNEQFF. DNA of the CDR3: TGTGCCAGCAGTGAAGAGCTATCCTTCGGCAATGAGCAGTTCTTC.

The chain is built from TRBV28 and TRBJ2-3, with 9 bases identical to TRBD1. The V segment lost 2 bases and the J segment 5 bases; nucleotides outside the gene matches: 5. The length of the CDR3 is 15 residues. CDR1 and CDR2 (germline): MDHEN, SYDVKM. The CDR3 loop reads CASSLLPGQGDTQYF. The CDR3 DNA reads TGTGCCAGCAGTTTACTTCCGGGACAGGGAGATACGCAGTATTTT.

This clone has a single count. The chain uses TRBV15 and TRBJ2-5; D tentatively fits TRBD1 or TRBD2 (5 bases each). This CDR3 comprises 17 residues. Trimming took off 0 bases at V and 5 bases at J, with 19 bases between the two ends. The germline gives CDR1 LNHNV, CDR2 YYDKDF (reference sequence). The CDR3 sequence is CATSRDQWGRQSETQYF. For the CDR3, the DNA is TGTGCCACCAGCAGAGATCAGTGGGGGAGACAGTCCGAGACCCAGTACTTC.

This chain links TRBV9 with TRBJ1-1; TRBD1 matches at 8 bases. V dropped 0 bases and J dropped 5; count of bases not matched to a gene: 6. Germline V gene lookup returns CDR1 SGDLS and CDR2 YYNGEE. CDR3 size: 15 residues. The CDR3, as DNA: TGTGCCAGCAGCGTAGGTCCAGGGGGCTGGACTGAAGCTTTCTTT. Protein product: CASSVGPGGWTEAFF.

V gene TRBV11-3 combines with J gene TRBJ2-4; D could derive from TRBD1 or TRBD2 (5 bases each). The CDR3 consists of 14 residues. Germline loops: CDR1 SGHNT, CDR2 YENEEA. V was clipped by 5 bases and J by 9 bases, with 17 bases between them. The CDR3 sequence is CASSPKGTRGIQYF. The CDR3 DNA sequence: TGTGCCAGCAGCCCAAAAGGGACCCGAGGCATTCAGTACTTC.

V gene TRBV12-1 combines with J gene TRBJ1-2. TRBV12-1 is given as a pseudogene. The CDR3 length is 17 residues. The CDR3: CASSLDRPGFDNYGYTF. In DNA, the CDR3 is TGTGCCAGCAGCTTGGATCGGCCGGGATTTGATAACTATGGCTACACCTTC.

The chain recombines TRBV7-2 with TRBJ2-5; perhaps TRBD2 as D (6 bases). CDR1 is SGHTA, CDR2 FQGNSA, per germline. Trimming pared 8 bases from V and 5 bases from J, leaving 12 bases between. The CDR3 length is 12 residues. Here the CDR3 reads CASRLVGETQYF. As DNA, the CDR3 is TGTGCCAGCCGACTAGTTGGGGAGACCCAGTACTTC.

The chain couples TRBV5-1 to TRBJ2-2; TRBD2 aligns across 7 bases. The length of the CDR3 is 16 residues. CDR1 SGHRS and CDR2 YFSETQ come from the germline V gene. V dropped 0 bases and J dropped 1; count of bases not matched to a gene: 3. CDR3 loop: CASSLDAGVNTGELFF. In DNA form, the CDR3 reads TGCGCCAGCAGCTTGGATGCGGGGGTGAACACCGGGGAGCTGTTTTTT.

The chain has TRBV28 and TRBJ1-4; 7 bases map to TRBD1. The CDR3 extends over 16 amino acids. Germline CDR1 reads MDHEN; CDR2 reads SYDVKM. The V and J ends lost 2 bases and 5 bases, in that order; junction bases with no gene match: 8. The CDR3 DNA is TGTGCCAGCAGTTTACGGACAGGAGGTGTCAATGAAAAACTGTTTTTT. As protein: CASSLRTGGVNEKLFF.

The rearrangement joins TRBV5-5 to TRBJ2-7; a weak D match, TRBD1 (6 bases). V lost 1 base, J lost 3 bases, and 14 bases lay in between. The CDR3 is made up of 15 amino acids. CDR1 and CDR2 (germline): SGHKS, YYEKEE (reference sequence). Here the CDR3 DNA reads TGTGCCAGCAGCTTGTTGGCGAGGGGGATCTACGAGCAGTACTTC. Protein sequence: CASSLLARGIYEQYF.

The CDR3 nucleotides read TGTGCCAGCAGCTCCCTCCCGGGAGTCTTCAATGAGCAGTTCTTC. Translating gives CASSSLPGVFNEQFF. The chain recombines TRBV9 with TRBJ2-1; D possibly corresponds to TRBD2 (6 bases). The length of the CDR3 is 15 residues. The germline gives CDR1 SGDLS, CDR2 YYNGEE. Trimming removed 4 bases from V and 6 bases from J, with 17 bases in between.

V usage is TRBV4-1 and J usage is TRBJ2-1; no definite D call. This CDR3 spans 15 amino acids. Between the trimmed V and J ends, which lost 2 bases and 7 bases, there was a span of 15 bases. Germline V gene sequence: CDR1 MGHRA, CDR2 YSYEKL. In nucleotides, the CDR3 is TGCGCCAGCAGCCAACCCGGACGTACGAGGAATGAGCAGTTCTTC. Protein: CASSQPGRTRNEQFF.

This chain joins TRBV7-8 and TRBJ2-7, with 9 bases lining up with TRBD2. Germline V gene data show CDR1 as SGHVS and CDR2 as FQNEAQ. V lost 5 bases and J lost 3; bases outside the gene matches: 8. This CDR3 has 15 residues. CDR3 sequence (DNA): TGTGCCAGCAGCCTGGGAGGGACTAGCCTCTACGAGCAGTACTTC. This sequence encodes CASSLGGTSLYEQYF.

J is TRBJ2-6 and V is TRBV11-2; D gene unclear. The germline V gene has CDR1 SGHAT and CDR2 FQNNGV. V lost 3 bases and J lost 6, with 12 bases in between. CDR3 length equals 15 residues. This CDR3 reads CASSFQPLMANVLTF. The CDR3 DNA reads TGTGCCAGCAGCTTCCAACCTCTGATGGCCAACGTCCTGACTTTC.

V usage is TRBV4-2 and J usage is TRBJ1-3; weak D call: TRBD1 (5 bases). V lost 1 base and J lost 4, with 14 bases in between. Germline CDR1 is LGHNA and CDR2 is YNFKEQ. CDR3 length: 16 amino acids. The CDR3 DNA reads as TGTGCCAGCAGCCAAGGGGACGCGGGGCTGGGAAACACCATATATTTT. It translates to CASSQGDAGLGNTIYF.

The gene calls are TRBV4-1 and TRBJ2-1, with 8 positions matching TRBD2. Germline lookup yields CDR1 MGHRA and CDR2 YSYEKL. This CDR3 is built from 16 residues. V lost 6 bases to trimming and J lost 1 base; unmatched junction nucleotides: 8. DNA of the CDR3: TGCGCCAGCAGACCCAGCGGGAGCGGTTCCTACAATGAGCAGTTCTTC. Its translation: CASRPSGSGSYNEQFF.

CDR3 in DNA: TGTGCCAGCAGTTCGGGGGGGACCGGGGAGCTGTTTTTT. Amino acids: CASSSGGTGELFF. V usage is TRBV28 and J usage is TRBJ2-2, with 8 bases lining up with TRBD2. Germline CDR1 is MDHEN and CDR2 is SYDVKM. The trim removed 4 bases at V and 5 bases at J, leaving 0 bases unmatched. The CDR3 totals 13 residues.

The rearrangement links TRBV7-3 to TRBJ1-1, with a tentative D call TRBD1 (5 bases). This CDR3 has 13 residues. Trimming took off 5 bases at V and 4 bases at J, with 11 bases between the two ends. From germline, CDR1 is SGHTA and CDR2 FQGTGA. The CDR3 DNA reads as TGTGCCAGCAGCCCCCAGGGAGGCACTGAAGCTTTCTTT. It encodes CASSPQGGTEAFF. Full variable domain (outside the CDR3, taken from reference TRBV7-3 and TRBJ1-1): GAGVSQTPSNKVTEKGKYVELRCDPISGHTALYWYRQSLGQGPEFLIYFQGTGAADDSGLPNDRFFAVRPEGSVSTLKIQRTERGDSAVYLCASSPQGGTEAFFGQGTRLTVV.

This chain links TRBV19 with TRBJ1-2; 9 bases are a match to TRBD1. Germline V gene sequence: CDR1 LNHDA, CDR2 SQIVND (reference sequence). The CDR3 runs to 15 residues. The V segment lost 4 bases and the J segment 5 bases; nucleotides outside the gene matches: 8. The CDR3 reads CASSTSPGQGYGYTF. The CDR3 DNA sequence: TGTGCCAGTAGTACCTCTCCGGGACAGGGTTATGGCTACACCTTC.

The count of this clone is one. At one end, the junction sequence differs from germline, possibly due to a read error. This sequence joins TRBV10-3 and TRBJ2-5, with D uncertain. The CDR3 is 14 amino acids. CDR1 and CDR2 from the germline V gene are ENHRY and SYGVKD. CDR3 coding DNA: TGTGCCATCAGTGTAGAAGGGTCCCAAGGGACCCAGTACTTC. Encoded protein: CAISVEGSQGTQYF.

The V gene is TRBV9, the J gene TRBJ2-2; D remains ambiguous. The V end was cut by 6 bases, the J end by 5 bases, with 14 bases between. Germline CDR1 is SGDLS and CDR2 is YYNGEE. The CDR3 length is 14 residues. The CDR3 spells CASTRQVETGELFF. In DNA form, the CDR3 reads TGTGCCAGCACCCGGCAGGTGGAAACCGGGGAGCTGTTTTTT.

This clone was counted once. The V and J genes are TRBV5-1 and TRBJ2-1; 11 bases fit TRBD2. This CDR3 is built from 14 residues. Germline V gives CDR1 SGHRS, CDR2 YFSETQ. The V segment lost 8 bases and the J segment 5 bases; nucleotides outside the gene matches: 6. The CDR3 DNA sequence: TGCGCCAGTTCGGGACTAGCGGTAGACAATGAGCAGTTCTTC. Its protein product is CASSGLAVDNEQFF.

The chain has TRBV11-3 and TRBJ2-2, with D unclear. There are 14 residues in the CDR3. The V end was cut by 1 base, the J end by 0 bases, with 3 bases between. Germline CDR1 SGHNT, CDR2 YENEEA. The chain's CDR3 is CASSLGSNTGELFF. The CDR3, as DNA: TGTGCCAGCAGCTTAGGATCGAACACCGGGGAGCTGTTTTTT.